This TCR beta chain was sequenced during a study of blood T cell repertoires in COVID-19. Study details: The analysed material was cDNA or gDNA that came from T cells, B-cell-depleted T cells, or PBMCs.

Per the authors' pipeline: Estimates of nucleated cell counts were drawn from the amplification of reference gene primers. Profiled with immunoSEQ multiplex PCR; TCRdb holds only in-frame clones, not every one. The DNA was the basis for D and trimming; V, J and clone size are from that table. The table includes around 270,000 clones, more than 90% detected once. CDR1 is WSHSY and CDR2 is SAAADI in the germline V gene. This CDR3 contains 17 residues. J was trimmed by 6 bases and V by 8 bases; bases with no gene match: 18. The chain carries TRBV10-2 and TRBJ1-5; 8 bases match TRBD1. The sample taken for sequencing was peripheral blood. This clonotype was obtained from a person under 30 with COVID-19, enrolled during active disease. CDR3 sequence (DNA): TGCGCCAGCCAACCGACCAGGGGGCTAGGAACGGGTCAGCCCCAGCATTTT. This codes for CASQPTRGLGTGQPQHF.